Given below is one TCR beta chain in context. The CDR3 loop spans 15 amino acids. Germline trimming cut 4 bases from V and 5 bases from J; bases unmatched to any gene: 5. Per the germline V gene, CDR1 is SGHRS and CDR2 is YFSETQ. Generated by immunoSEQ multiplex PCR, the TCRdb table keeps only in-frame clones and is missing some. This table holds tens of thousands of clones, approximately 90% found once. This sample is part of a study of T cell changes during pregnancy in multiple sclerosis. V gene TRBV5-1 combines with J gene TRBJ2-2; 10 positions match TRBD2. The receptor's source is a female donor with multiple sclerosis, enrolled in a pregnancy study. Sequenced material: peripheral blood, taken before pregnancy. The CDR3 sequence is CASSPSGRETGELFF. The CDR3 coding sequence is TGCGCCAGCAGCCCGAGCGGGAGGGAGACCGGGGAGCTGTTTTTT.